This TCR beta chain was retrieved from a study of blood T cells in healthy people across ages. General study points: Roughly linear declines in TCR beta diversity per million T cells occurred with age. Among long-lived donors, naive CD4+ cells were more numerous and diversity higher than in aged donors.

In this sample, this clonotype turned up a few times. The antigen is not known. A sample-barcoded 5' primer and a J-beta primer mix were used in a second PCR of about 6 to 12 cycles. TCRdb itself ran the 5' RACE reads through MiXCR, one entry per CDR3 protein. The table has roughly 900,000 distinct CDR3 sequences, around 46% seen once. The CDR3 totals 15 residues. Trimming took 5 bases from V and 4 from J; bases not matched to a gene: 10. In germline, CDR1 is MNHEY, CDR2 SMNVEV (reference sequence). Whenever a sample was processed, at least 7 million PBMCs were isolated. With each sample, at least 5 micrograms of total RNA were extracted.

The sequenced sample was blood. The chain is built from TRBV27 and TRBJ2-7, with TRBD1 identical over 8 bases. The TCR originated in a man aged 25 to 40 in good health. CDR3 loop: CASSDPDRVRYEQYF. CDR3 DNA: TGTGCCAGCAGTGATCCGGACAGGGTTCGGTACGAGCAGTACTTC.